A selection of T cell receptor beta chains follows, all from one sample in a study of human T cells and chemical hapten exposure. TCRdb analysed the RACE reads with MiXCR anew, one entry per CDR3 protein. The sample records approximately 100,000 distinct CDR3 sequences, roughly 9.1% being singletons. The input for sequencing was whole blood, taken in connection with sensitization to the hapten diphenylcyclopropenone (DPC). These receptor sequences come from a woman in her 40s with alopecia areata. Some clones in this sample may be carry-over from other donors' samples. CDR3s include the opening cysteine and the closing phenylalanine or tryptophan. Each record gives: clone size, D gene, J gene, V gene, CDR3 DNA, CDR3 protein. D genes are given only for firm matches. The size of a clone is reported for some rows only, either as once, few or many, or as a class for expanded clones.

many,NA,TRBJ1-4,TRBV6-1,TGTGCCAGCAGTGAATTGGGGGGGCGCGGTGAAAAACTGTTTTTT,CASSELGGRGEKLFF
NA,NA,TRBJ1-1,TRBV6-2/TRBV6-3,TGTGCCAGCAGTTTTATTAGGACGGTGAACACTGAAGCTTTCTTT,CASSFIRTVNTEAFF
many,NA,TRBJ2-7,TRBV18,TGTGCCAGCTCACTTAATGCCCAGGGGTCGGCCTACGAGCAGTACTTC,CASSLNAQGSAYEQYF
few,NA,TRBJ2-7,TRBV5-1,TGCGCCAGCGCCTTTCTCGGGCCCCCGGCGGACGAGCAGTACTTC,CASAFLGPPADEQYF
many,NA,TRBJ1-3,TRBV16,TGTGCCAGCAGCGTAGCGGGGAGAACCTCTGGAAACACCATATATTTT,CASSVAGRTSGNTIYF
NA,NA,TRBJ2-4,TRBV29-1,TGCAGCATTTTGACGGGAAACATTCAGTACTTC,CSILTGNIQYF
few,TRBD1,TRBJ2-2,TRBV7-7,TGTGCCAGCGGCGATTTTAGGGGGCGCGACACCGGGGAGCTGTTTTTT,CASGDFRGRDTGELFF
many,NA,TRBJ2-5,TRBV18,TGTGCCAGCTCACCTGTCGGGCAGGGGCTGGAGACCCAGTACTTC,CASSPVGQGLETQYF
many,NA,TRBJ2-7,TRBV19,TGTGCCAGTAGTATAGGACAGCAGCCTCACGAGCAGTACTTC,CASSIGQQPHEQYF
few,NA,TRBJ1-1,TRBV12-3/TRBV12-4,TGTGCCAGCAGTTTCTCGGAAGAAGCTTTCTTT,CASSFSEEAFF
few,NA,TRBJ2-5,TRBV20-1,TGCAGTGCGCCTTATTGGGGGCGGGAGACCCAGTACTTC,CSAPYWGRETQYF
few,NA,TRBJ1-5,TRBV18,TGTGCCAGCTCACCAGGAGACCTCCTCAATCAGCCCCAGCATTTT,CASSPGDLLNQPQHF
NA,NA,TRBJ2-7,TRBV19,TGTGCCAGTAGTATACAGGGTTCGGGCGAGCAGTACTTC,CASSIQGSGEQYF
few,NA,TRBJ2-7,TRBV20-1,TGCAGCGGAGGACTCTCACCCTCCTACGAGCAGTACTTC,CSGGLSPSYEQYF
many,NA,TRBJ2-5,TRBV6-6,TGTGCCAGCAGTTACTCCTGGAGGCAGACCCAGTACTTC,CASSYSWRQTQYF
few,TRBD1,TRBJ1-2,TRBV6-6,TGTGCCAGCAGTCCGATCCCCGGGACAGCGATCTATGGCTACACCTTC,CASSPIPGTAIYGYTF
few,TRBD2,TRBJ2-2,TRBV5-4,TGTGCCAGCAGCCTCTATAGCGGGCTTAACACCGGGGAGCTGTTTTTT,CASSLYSGLNTGELFF
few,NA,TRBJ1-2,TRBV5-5,TGTGCCAGCAGCTCCACGTCGACCAACTATGGCTACACCTTC,CASSSTSTNYGYTF
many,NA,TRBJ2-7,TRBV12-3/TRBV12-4,TGTGCCAGCAGTGGGCCCGGGGGCTACGAGCAGTACTTC,CASSGPGGYEQYF
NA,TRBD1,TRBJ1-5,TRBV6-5,TGTGCCAGCAGTCCGACCGGGACAGAAAATCAGCCCCAGCATTTT,CASSPTGTENQPQHF
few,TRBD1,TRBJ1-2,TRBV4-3,TGCGCCAGCAGCCAAGACCCTGGGACAGCCTATGGCTACACCTTC,CASSQDPGTAYGYTF
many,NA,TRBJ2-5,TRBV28,TGTGCCAGCAGTGGCGGGACTCGACAAGAGACCCAGTACTTC,CASSGGTRQETQYF
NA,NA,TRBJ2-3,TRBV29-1,TGCAGCGTTGAAGTTCGCGGGGTTGCGACAGATACGCAGTATTTT,CSVEVRGVATDTQYF
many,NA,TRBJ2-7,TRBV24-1,TGTGCCACCAGTGATTTCCGGTCCTACGAGCAGTACTTC,CATSDFRSYEQYF
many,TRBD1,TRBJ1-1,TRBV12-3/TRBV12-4,TGTGCCAGCAGTTCGAGGGGGCTGAACACTGAAGCTTTCTTT,CASSSRGLNTEAFF
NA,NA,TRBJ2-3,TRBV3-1,TGTGCCAGCAGCCAACAGACTCCACATAGCACAGATACGCAGTATTTT,CASSQQTPHSTDTQYF
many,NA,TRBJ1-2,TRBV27,TGTGCCAGCTTGGGAGGTCGCGGCTACACCTTC,CASLGGRGYTF
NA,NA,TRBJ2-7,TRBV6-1,TGTGCCTGTGGAGTCTACGAGCAGTACTTC,CACGVYEQYF
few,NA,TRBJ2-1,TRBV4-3,TGCGCCAGCAGCCCCAGCAGGAACAATGAGCAGTTCTTC,CASSPSRNNEQFF
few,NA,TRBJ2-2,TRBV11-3,TGTGCCAGCAGCTTGTCGGGGAGCACCGGGGAGCTGTTTTTT,CASSLSGSTGELFF
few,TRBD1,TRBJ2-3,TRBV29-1,TGCAGCGTTGCGTCCCGGGACAGGGGGAATACGCAGTATTTT,CSVASRDRGNTQYF
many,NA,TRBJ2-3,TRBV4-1,TGCGCCAGCAGCCAAGATCAGAGGCGTTTGGGGACAGATACGCAGTATTTT,CASSQDQRRLGTDTQYF
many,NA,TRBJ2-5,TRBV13,TGTGCCAGCAGCTCCGACCAGCAAGAGACCCAGTACTTC,CASSSDQQETQYF
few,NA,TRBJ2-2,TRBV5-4,TGTGCCAGCAGCCCATCAAGGGACGGGGAGCTGTTTTTT,CASSPSRDGELFF
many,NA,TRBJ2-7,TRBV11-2,TGTGCCAGCAGCTTAGAAGGTGGGGCGGTCTGGGAGCAGTACTTC,CASSLEGGAVWEQYF
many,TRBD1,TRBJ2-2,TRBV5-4,TGTGCCAGCAGGCGCACAGGGGGCACCGGGGAGCTGTTTTTT,CASRRTGGTGELFF
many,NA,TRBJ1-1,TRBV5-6,TGTGCCAGCAGCTTGGTGGGGGGTTCGGAAGCTTTCTTT,CASSLVGGSEAFF
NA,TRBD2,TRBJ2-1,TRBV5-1,TGCGCCAGCAGCTTGACGGGGGGGCGCTATGAGCAGTTCTTC,CASSLTGGRYEQFF
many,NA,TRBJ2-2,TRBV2,TGTGCCAGCTACCCGGGGCCAGCATGGGGCGGGGAGCTGTTTTTT,CASYPGPAWGGELFF
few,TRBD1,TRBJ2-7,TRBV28,TGTGCCAGCAGTTCAGCCGGGACAGGGAGTTACGAGCAGTACTTC,CASSSAGTGSYEQYF
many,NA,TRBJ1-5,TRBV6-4,TGTGCCAGCAGTGGCAGCAATCAGCCCCAGCATTTT,CASSGSNQPQHF
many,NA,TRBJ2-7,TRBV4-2,TGTGCCAGCAGCCAAGGGACTGAGGCCTACGAGCAGTACTTC,CASSQGTEAYEQYF
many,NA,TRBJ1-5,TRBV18,TGTGCCAGCTCACCACTTCGGGATCAGCCCCAGCATTTT,CASSPLRDQPQHF
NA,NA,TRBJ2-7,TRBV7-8,TGTGCCAGCAGCACCGGTCCGGGCTCGAGCTCCTACGAGCAGTACTTC,CASSTGPGSSSYEQYF
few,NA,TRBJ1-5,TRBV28,TGTGCCGGACAAACGGGGGGCGCAGGTCAGCCCCAGCATTTT,CAGQTGGAGQPQHF
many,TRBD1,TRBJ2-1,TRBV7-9,TGTGCCAGCAGCTTAGCGTTGGGACAGGGTGGTATTGAGCAGTTCTTC,CASSLALGQGGIEQFF
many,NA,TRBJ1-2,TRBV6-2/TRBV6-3,TGTGCCAGCAGTTACCGGAGTGGCTACACCTTC,CASSYRSGYTF